This T cell receptor beta chain was sequenced for a study of cytomegalovirus exposure and HLA in healthy donors. Amplification used 60 Vbeta primers and 13 Jbeta primers. Assay used: immunoSEQ multiplex PCR; TCRdb lists only in-frame clones, some missing. This repertoire shows under 150,000 clones, 60% to 85% found once; its top ten account for 2.5% to 3.5%. The study's findings and limits: Presence/absence analyses supposed approximately even sequencing depth among donors.

Concerning this clone: The antigen is not known.

The clonotype comes from a male donor in good health and CMV-seronegative. The sequencing sample was made of PBMCs.

CDR3 loop: CASSPGGTGRAKNIQYF. As DNA, the CDR3 is TGCGCCAGCAGCCCCGGAGGGACGGGTAGAGCCAAAAACATTCAGTACTTC. The chain has TRBV5-1 and TRBJ2-4; D possibly corresponds to TRBD2 (6 bases). Germline CDR1 SGHRS, CDR2 YFSETQ. The CDR3 consists of 17 residues. V was shortened by 4 bases and J by 0 bases, with 17 bases between the two germline ends.